Below are 18 T cell receptor beta chains sequenced from a single sample in a study of coeliac disease. Method: immunoSEQ multiplex PCR; TCRdb's copy keeps in-frame clones and lacks some. Among 2,000 to 2,500 clones listed, more than 55% were seen once. The sample taken for sequencing was lamina propria lymphocytes from the gut. Receptors originate from a woman aged 45-65 years with celiac disease on a gluten-free diet.

The chain employs TRBV5-6 and TRBJ2-2; D is ambiguous. Trimming took off 1 base at V and 2 bases at J, with 9 bases between the two ends. CDR3 length: 15 residues. Germline assignment: CDR1 SGHDT and CDR2 YYEEEE. CDR3 residues: CASSLQQINTGELFF. The DNA of the CDR3 is TGTGCCAGCAGCTTGCAACAGATTAACACCGGGGAGCTGTTTTTT. Supplemented by reference TRBV5-6 and TRBJ2-2, the full variable domain reads DAGVTQSPTHLIKTRGQQVTLRCSPKSGHDTVSWYQQALGQGPQFIFQYYEEEERQRGNFPDRFSGHQFPNYSSELNVNALLLGDSALYLCASSLQQINTGELFFGEGSRLTVL.

The rearrangement links TRBV7-9 to TRBJ1-1; 8 nucleotides line up with TRBD1. V shed 5 bases, J shed 7 bases, and the junction held 6 bases outside the gene matches. Germline CDR1 is SEHNR and CDR2 is FQNEAQ (reference sequence). The length of the CDR3 is 13 residues. CDR3: CASSDRDRSEAFF. The CDR3 DNA is TGTGCCAGCAGCGACCGGGACAGGAGTGAAGCTTTCTTT.

This chain connects TRBV28 to TRBJ2-1, with a possible D match to TRBD2 (6 bases). This CDR3 spans 15 amino acids. The germline V and J ends were trimmed by 7 bases and 9 bases, with 22 bases remaining between them. Germline-derived CDR1 and CDR2 are MDHEN and SYDVKM. The chain's CDR3 is CASTPGGTGAGEQFF. The CDR3 DNA reads as TGTGCCAGCACTCCAGGAGGGACCGGAGCGGGTGAGCAGTTCTTC.

The chain uses TRBV27 and TRBJ2-1; TRBD2 agrees at 7 bases. The CDR3 totals 13 residues. Germline CDR1 MNHEY, CDR2 SMNVEV (reference sequence). The V gene end was trimmed by 8 bases and the J gene end by 3 bases; junction bases not matched to a gene: 4. In DNA, the CDR3 is TGTGCCAGCTCGGGGGGAAACTACAATGAGCAGTTCTTC. Translation gives CASSGGNYNEQFF.

This clone is a singleton in its sample. V usage is TRBV30 and J usage is TRBJ2-1, with 9 positions matching TRBD1. The trim removed 8 bases at V and 7 bases at J, leaving 12 bases unmatched. CDR1 and CDR2 (germline): GTSNPN, SVGIG (reference sequence). The CDR3 sequence is 14 residues long. The CDR3 region has the DNA TGTGCCAGCGATCCGGGACAGGGAATTAATGAGCAGTTCTTC. It encodes CASDPGQGINEQFF.

The chain couples TRBV27 to TRBJ2-7; the D gene is possibly TRBD1 (6 bases). Trimming removed 6 bases at V and 2 bases at J, with 14 bases between. CDR1 MNHEY and CDR2 SMNVEV come from the germline V gene (reference sequence). The CDR3 has 14 amino acids. Here the CDR3 DNA reads TGTGCCAGCAGGGAAGGACAGACAGCCTACGAGCAGTACTTC. This sequence encodes CASREGQTAYEQYF.

This rearrangement joins TRBV5-1 to TRBJ2-3; 10 positions agree with TRBD2. Germline-derived CDR1 and CDR2 are SGHRS and YFSETQ. With V trimmed by 2 bases and J by 5 bases, 2 bases remained unmatched. This CDR3 comprises 14 residues. CDR3 protein: CASSLAGGEDTQYF. The CDR3 nucleotides are TGCGCCAGCAGCTTAGCGGGGGGGGAAGATACGCAGTATTTT.

On this clone: Within the sample, other DNA sequences also encode this same CDR3. This rearrangement joins TRBV18 to TRBJ2-3, with a possible D match to TRBD1 (5 bases). Trimming took off 1 base at V and 3 bases at J, with 11 bases between the two ends. The V gene's germline CDR1 is KGHSH and CDR2 LQKENI. The CDR3 runs to 15 residues. CDR3 in amino acids: CASSPLQGRTDTQYF. In nucleotides, the CDR3 is TGTGCCAGCTCACCACTCCAGGGAAGGACAGATACGCAGTATTTT.

The V and J genes are TRBV6-1 and TRBJ1-2, with no clear D. The CDR3 runs 14 residues. Trimming stripped 10 bases from V and 4 bases from J, with 19 bases between. The germline gives CDR1 MNHNS, CDR2 SASEGT. The CDR3 sequence is CAITRPGTFYGYTF. CDR3 in DNA: TGTGCCATAACGCGACCGGGAACGTTCTATGGCTACACCTTC.

The sample holds one count of this clone. The chain recombines TRBV7-2 with TRBJ2-3; 15 bases align to TRBD2. V was pared by 5 bases and J by 5 bases, with 8 bases of the junction left unmatched. The germline CDR1 and CDR2 sequences are SGHTA and FQGNSA. This CDR3 has 17 residues. The CDR3, as DNA: TGTGCCAGCAGCCATGGACTAGCGGGGGGGCAGGGAGATACGCAGTATTTT. Translation: CASSHGLAGGQGDTQYF. The variable domain in full, completed from reference TRBV7-2 and TRBJ2-3, reads GAGVSQSPSNKVTEKGKDVELRCDPISGHTALYWYRQSLGQGLEFLIYFQGNSAPDKSGLPSDRFSAERTGGSVSTLTIQRTQQEDSAVYLCASSHGLAGGQGDTQYFGPGTRLTVL.

The gene calls are TRBV7-2 and TRBJ1-1, with TRBD1 matching 8 bases. This CDR3 region has 12 residues. The V gene end was trimmed by 5 bases and the J gene end by 8 bases; junction bases not matched to a gene: 4. Germline assignment: CDR1 SGHTA and CDR2 FQGNSA. The CDR3 is CASSTDRAEAFF. Written as DNA, the CDR3 is TGTGCCAGCAGCACGGACAGGGCAGAAGCTTTCTTT.

The count of this clone is one. The gene calls are TRBV15 and TRBJ1-2, with unresolved D. The CDR3 consists of 11 residues. The V gene lost 4 bases and the J gene lost 8 bases, with 8 bases spanning the gap. Germline-derived CDR1 and CDR2 are LNHNV and YYDKDF (reference sequence). CDR3 sequence (DNA): TGTGCCACCAGCAATAACCAGGGCTACACCTTC. Encoded protein: CATSNNQGYTF.

Here the CDR3 reads CASRSADRSNQPQHF. The DNA of the CDR3 is TGTGCCAGCAGAAGCGCCGACAGAAGCAATCAGCCCCAGCATTTT. The V and J genes are TRBV6-5 and TRBJ1-5, with D possibly matching TRBD1 (5 bases). With 6 bases removed from V and 1 base from J, the gap between germline ends came to 13 bases. Germline lookup yields CDR1 MNHEY and CDR2 SVGAGI. This CDR3 has 15 residues.

This clone came up a few times. This sequence joins TRBV6-6 and TRBJ2-2; TRBD2 matches at 8 bases. Unmatched junction bases numbered 7, after V lost 5 bases and J lost 5 bases. CDR1 is MNHNY, CDR2 SVGAGI, per germline (reference sequence). CDR3 size: 15 residues. CDR3 sequence: CASSPDGGGTGELFF. The CDR3 DNA follows: TGTGCCAGCAGTCCTGACGGGGGGGGGACCGGGGAGCTGTTTTTT.

This chain joins TRBV6-1 and TRBJ2-3, with D possibly TRBD2 on 6 matching bases. The ends were cut back, 7 bases at V and 2 bases at J, with 10 bases in the middle. The germline gives CDR1 MNHNS, CDR2 SASEGT. CDR3 length equals 13 residues. In nucleotides, the CDR3 is TGTGCCAGCACGGGACTCAACACAGATACGCAGTATTTT. Its protein is CASTGLNTDTQYF.

This clone has a handful of counts. CDR3 loop: CASSIRGNSYEQYF. The CDR3 coding sequence is TGTGCCAGTAGTATAAGGGGTAACTCCTACGAGCAGTACTTC. The rearrangement joins TRBV19 to TRBJ2-7; weak D call: TRBD1 (5 bases). Between the trimmed V and J ends, which lost 2 bases and 0 bases, there was a span of 8 bases. The CDR3 is 14 residues long. Germline CDR1 is LNHDA and CDR2 is SQIVND (reference sequence).

DNA for the CDR3: TGTGCCAGCAGCCAATACAGTCGGGGGGCAACTGAAGCTTTCTTT. This translates into CASSQYSRGATEAFF. The gene calls are TRBV5-6 and TRBJ1-1; a possible D gene is TRBD1 (6 bases). This CDR3 region has 15 residues. The V and J ends lost 4 bases and 5 bases respectively, with 18 bases between them. Germline loops: CDR1 SGHDT, CDR2 YYEEEE.

The V gene is TRBV6-5, the J gene TRBJ2-3; no definite D call. The CDR3 has 14 residues. From germline, CDR1 is MNHEY and CDR2 SVGAGI. V lost 7 bases to trimming and J lost 2 bases, with 13 bases between them. CDR3: CASTDRGTTDTQYF. CDR3 bases: TGTGCCAGCACCGACCGAGGCACCACAGATACGCAGTATTTT.